Below, 17 T cell receptor beta chains from the same sample are listed, as sequenced in a study of OX40 agonist ivuxolimab in advanced cancers. The method was the immunoSEQ multiplex PCR assay. TCRdb carries this immuneACCESS record with in-frame sequences only. Its versions omit some clonotypes, under half of them owing to an unresolved V gene in the studies checked, with the rest unexplained. A total of about 31,000 clones appear in this sample, about 80% of them only once. Together, the top ten hold about 22% of the sample. Sequenced here: CD4+ or CD8+ T cells sorted from blood, sampled in a trial of the OX40 agonist ivuxolimab. The receptors shown here come from an adult with an advanced solid tumor such as melanoma, head and neck, liver or kidney cancer.

The chain is built from TRBV7-2 and TRBJ2-1; D not certain. Germline assignment: CDR1 SGHTA and CDR2 FQGNSA. Trimming pared 3 bases from V and 2 bases from J, leaving 11 bases between. There are 15 residues in the CDR3. The CDR3 DNA reads TGTGCCAGCAGCTTGTCTTATGGCACCTACAATGAGCAGTTCTTC. Translation: CASSLSYGTYNEQFF.

The chain couples TRBV5-1 to TRBJ2-7; TRBD1 is a possible D gene (6 bases). Germline CDR1 reads SGHRS; CDR2 reads YFSETQ. The CDR3 totals 14 residues. Trimming took off 5 bases at V and 6 bases at J, with 18 bases between the two ends. The CDR3 loop reads CASRIDPGVFEQYF. Written as DNA, the CDR3 is TGCGCCAGCAGGATCGACCCAGGGGTCTTCGAGCAGTACTTC.

The rearrangement links TRBV5-4 to TRBJ1-1, with TRBD1 matching over 7 bases. Germline V gene sequence: CDR1 SGHNT, CDR2 YYREEE (reference sequence). The ends lost 4 bases at V and 4 bases at J; junction bases unmatched: 7. The CDR3 sequence is 14 residues long. The CDR3 loop is CASSGTERGTEAFF. The DNA of the CDR3 is TGTGCCAGCAGCGGGACAGAAAGGGGCACTGAAGCTTTCTTT.

The rearrangement uses TRBV7-6 and TRBJ2-2; 7 nucleotides line up with TRBD1. V was clipped by 2 bases and J by 6 bases; unmatched bases: 6. From germline, CDR1 is SGHVS and CDR2 FNYEAQ. There are 15 residues in the CDR3. The CDR3 DNA reads as TGTGCCAGCAGCTTAACAGGGGCGACCTCCGGGGAGCTGTTTTTT. Amino acids: CASSLTGATSGELFF.

The chain uses TRBV7-2 and TRBJ1-2; 8 bases match TRBD1. Germline values: CDR1 SGHTA, CDR2 FQGNSA. This CDR3 is built from 14 residues. Trimming at V came to 5 bases and at J to 4 bases, leaving 6 bases not matched to a gene. As DNA, the CDR3 is TGTGCCAGCAGCAGCCCGGGACAGGCCTATGGCTACACCTTC. Translated, it gives CASSSPGQAYGYTF.

CDR3 bases: TGTGCCAGCAGTTTAGTCTCGGGGATAGGAGAAAAACTGTTTTTT. This sequence encodes CASSLVSGIGEKLFF. The rearrangement joins TRBV28 to TRBJ1-4; D is undetermined. This CDR3 has 15 residues. CDR1 is MDHEN, CDR2 SYDVKM, per germline. Trimming left V 2 bases short and J 8 bases short, with 15 bases between.

The V and J genes are TRBV7-9 and TRBJ1-2, with TRBD1 matching over 7 bases. CDR1 SEHNR and CDR2 FQNEAQ come from the germline V gene (reference sequence). CDR3 length equals 12 residues. The ends lost 5 bases at V and 8 bases at J; junction bases unmatched: 5. CDR3 nucleotides: TGTGCCAGCAGCCCGGGACAGATCGGCTACACCTTC. It translates to CASSPGQIGYTF.

The sample holds one count of this clone. The J gene is TRBJ2-7, the V gene TRBV6-5; TRBD2 is a possible D gene (5 bases). From germline, CDR1 is MNHEY and CDR2 SVGAGI. V shed 3 bases and J shed 2 bases, with 14 bases lying between them. The CDR3 sequence is 15 residues long. CDR3 sequence reads: CASSYGGSTTYEQYF. In DNA, the CDR3 is TGTGCCAGCAGTTATGGCGGGTCTACAACCTACGAGCAGTACTTC.

The rearrangement uses TRBV25-1 and TRBJ1-1, with 7 bases lining up with TRBD1. The germline V gene encodes CDR1 MGHDK and CDR2 SYGVNS. Unmatched junction bases numbered 9, after V lost 6 bases and J lost 5 bases. The CDR3 totals 14 residues. For the CDR3, the DNA is TGTGCCAGCAGCCAACCGGGACAGAAGACTGAAGCTTTCTTT. Residues: CASSQPGQKTEAFF.

CDR3 amino acids: CASSLGIETQETQYF. DNA for the CDR3: TGTGCCAGCAGCTTAGGCATAGAGACCCAAGAGACCCAGTACTTC. The chain has TRBV11-2 and TRBJ2-5; D gene unclear. Trimming removed 1 base at V and 1 base at J, with 10 bases between. CDR1 SGHAT and CDR2 FQNNGV come from the germline V gene. The CDR3 runs to 15 residues.

This clone has only one observation. V is TRBV6-5 and J is TRBJ1-2; D possibly corresponds to TRBD1 (6 bases). Germline CDR1 and CDR2: MNHEY and SVGAGI. The length of the CDR3 is 14 residues. V was cut by 5 bases and J by 0 bases, with 10 bases left in between. CDR3 protein: CASSGGRANYGYTF. CDR3 DNA sequence: TGTGCCAGCAGTGGGGGCCGAGCTAACTATGGCTACACCTTC.

This clone was detected only once. The chain uses TRBV5-1 and TRBJ2-5; 9 bases match TRBD1. The CDR3 totals 15 residues. V shed 5 bases and J 4 bases; nucleotides not matched to a gene: 9. Germline values: CDR1 SGHRS, CDR2 YFSETQ. In DNA, the CDR3 is TGCGCCAGCAGGCCGGGACAGGGATCCCCAGAGACCCAGTACTTC. This encodes CASRPGQGSPETQYF. The complete variable domain, with remaining parts taken from reference TRBV5-1 and TRBJ2-5, reads KAGVTQTPRYLIKTRGQQVTLSCSPISGHRSVSWYQQTPGQGLQFLFEYFSETQRNKGNFPGRFSGRQFSNSRSEMNVSTLELGDSALYLCASRPGQGSPETQYFGPGTRLLVL.

The V call is TRBV4-1, the J call TRBJ2-1; D ambiguous. Trimming cost V 2 bases and J 12 bases, with 23 bases left between them. The CDR3 spans 16 residues. Germline V gene lookup returns CDR1 MGHRA and CDR2 YSYEKL. The CDR3 loop is CASSQLGISLSIRQFF. CDR3 coding DNA: TGCGCCAGCAGCCAACTTGGTATAAGTCTTTCAATCCGGCAGTTCTTC.

The J gene is TRBJ1-1, the V gene TRBV18, with no clear D. CDR3 length: 17 residues. V lost 4 bases, J lost 0 bases, and 18 bases lay in between. Germline-derived CDR1 and CDR2 are KGHSH and LQKENI. CDR3 bases: TGTGCCAGCTCACTATTCTCCGGCTTAGGTTTGAACACTGAAGCTTTCTTT. Amino acid sequence: CASSLFSGLGLNTEAFF.

This chain uses TRBV5-6 with TRBJ2-1, with D perhaps matching TRBD2 (7 bases). V lost 6 bases and J 8 bases, leaving 21 bases between the germline ends. In germline, CDR1 is SGHDT, CDR2 YYEEEE. The CDR3 has 15 amino acids. The CDR3 DNA is TGTGCCAGCAACATGAGGGGGGGCCCCACCGATGAGCAGTTCTTC. It codes for CASNMRGGPTDEQFF.

This clone was seen a handful of times. An end of the junction does not agree with germline; a read error may underlie this. This chain joins TRBV28 and TRBJ2-7; 7 bases line up with TRBD2. This CDR3 comprises 11 residues. CDR1 is MDHEN and CDR2 is SYDVKM in the germline V gene. CDR3 nucleotide sequence: TGTGCCAGCAGTCGAGCCGGGGGGACGACCTTC. It specifies CASSRAGGTTF.

The genes are TRBV6-5 and TRBJ1-5; maybe TRBD1 (5 bases). V lost 6 bases to trimming and J lost 8 bases, with 17 bases between them. The germline CDR1 and CDR2 sequences are MNHEY and SVGAGI. There are 14 residues in the CDR3. The CDR3 spells CASRSQGNWEPQHF. The CDR3 DNA reads as TGTGCCAGCAGGTCTCAGGGAAATTGGGAGCCCCAGCATTTT.